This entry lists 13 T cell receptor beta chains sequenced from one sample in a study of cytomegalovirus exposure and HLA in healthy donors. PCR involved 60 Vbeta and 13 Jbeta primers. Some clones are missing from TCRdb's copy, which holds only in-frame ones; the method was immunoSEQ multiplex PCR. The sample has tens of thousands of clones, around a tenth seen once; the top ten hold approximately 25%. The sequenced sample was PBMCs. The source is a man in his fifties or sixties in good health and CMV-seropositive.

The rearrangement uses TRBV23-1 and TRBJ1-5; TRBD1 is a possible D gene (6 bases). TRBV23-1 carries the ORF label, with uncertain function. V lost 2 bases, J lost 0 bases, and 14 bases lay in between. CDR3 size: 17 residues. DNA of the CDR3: TGCGCCAGCAGTCAACCGGGACATAAATATAGCAATCAGCCCCAGCATTTT. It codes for CASSQPGHKYSNQPQHF.

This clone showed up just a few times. CDR3 protein: CASSLNRGDTEAFF. Written as DNA, the CDR3 is TGTGCCAGCAGTCTAAACAGGGGGGACACTGAAGCTTTCTTT. The J gene is TRBJ1-1, the V gene TRBV7-3; TRBD1 agrees at 8 bases. The germline gives CDR1 SGHTA, CDR2 FQGTGA. CDR3 size: 14 residues. After removal of 6 bases from V and 3 bases from J, the junction contained 6 bases not matched to a gene. Filled out from reference TRBV7-3 and TRBJ1-1, the complete variable domain reads GAGVSQTPSNKVTEKGKYVELRCDPISGHTALYWYRQSLGQGPEFLIYFQGTGAADDSGLPNDRFFAVRPEGSVSTLKIQRTERGDSAVYLCASSLNRGDTEAFFGQGTRLTVV.

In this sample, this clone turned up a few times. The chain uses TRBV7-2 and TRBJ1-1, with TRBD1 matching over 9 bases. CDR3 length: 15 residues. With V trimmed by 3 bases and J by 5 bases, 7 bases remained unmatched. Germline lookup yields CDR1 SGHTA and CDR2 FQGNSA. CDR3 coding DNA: TGTGCCAGCAGCTTCACAGGGGGCACGGGGACTGAAGCTTTCTTT. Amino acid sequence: CASSFTGGTGTEAFF.

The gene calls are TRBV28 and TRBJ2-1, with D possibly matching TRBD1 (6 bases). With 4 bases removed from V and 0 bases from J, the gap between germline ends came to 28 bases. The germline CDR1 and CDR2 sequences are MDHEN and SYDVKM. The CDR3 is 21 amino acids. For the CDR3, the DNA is TGTGCCAGCAGTTCAGCAGGGGTGAAAGCGCGTAGGGCGGGCTCCTACAATGAGCAGTTCTTC. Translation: CASSSAGVKARRAGSYNEQFF.

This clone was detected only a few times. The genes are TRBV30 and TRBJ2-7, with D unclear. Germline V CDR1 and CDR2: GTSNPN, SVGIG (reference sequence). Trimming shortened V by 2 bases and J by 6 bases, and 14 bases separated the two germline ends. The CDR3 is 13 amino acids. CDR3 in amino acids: CAWSRDLIGEQYF. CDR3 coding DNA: TGTGCCTGGAGTCGAGATCTTATCGGCGAGCAGTACTTC.

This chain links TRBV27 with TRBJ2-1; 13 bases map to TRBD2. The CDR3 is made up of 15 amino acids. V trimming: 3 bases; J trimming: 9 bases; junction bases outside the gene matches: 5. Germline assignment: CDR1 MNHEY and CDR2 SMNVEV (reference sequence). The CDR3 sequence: CASSLGLAGRVEQFF. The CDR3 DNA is TGTGCCAGCAGTTTGGGACTAGCGGGAAGGGTTGAGCAGTTCTTC.

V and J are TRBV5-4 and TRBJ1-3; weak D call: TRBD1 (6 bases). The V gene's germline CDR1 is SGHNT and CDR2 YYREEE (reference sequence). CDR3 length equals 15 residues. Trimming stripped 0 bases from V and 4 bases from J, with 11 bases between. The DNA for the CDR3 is TGTGCCAGCAGCTTGGACTCGGGACAAGGAAACACCATATATTTT. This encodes CASSLDSGQGNTIYF.

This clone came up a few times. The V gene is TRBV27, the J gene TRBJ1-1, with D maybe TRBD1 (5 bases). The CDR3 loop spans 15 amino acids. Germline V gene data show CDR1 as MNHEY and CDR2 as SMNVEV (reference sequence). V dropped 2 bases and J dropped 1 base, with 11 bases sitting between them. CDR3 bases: TGTGCCAGCAGTTTAACGGTCGGGGGGAACACTGAAGCTTTCTTT. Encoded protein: CASSLTVGGNTEAFF.

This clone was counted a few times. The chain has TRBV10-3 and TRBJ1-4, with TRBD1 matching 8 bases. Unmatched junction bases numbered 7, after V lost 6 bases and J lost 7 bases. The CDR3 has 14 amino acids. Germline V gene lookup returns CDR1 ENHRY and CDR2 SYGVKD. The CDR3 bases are TGTGCCATCAGCTACGGACAGGGCGGTGAAAAACTGTTTTTT. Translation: CAISYGQGGEKLFF.

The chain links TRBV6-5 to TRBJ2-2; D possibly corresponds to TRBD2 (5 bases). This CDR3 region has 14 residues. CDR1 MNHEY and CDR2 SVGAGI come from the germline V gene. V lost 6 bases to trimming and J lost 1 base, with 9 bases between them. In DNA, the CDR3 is TGTGCCAGCAGCAACGCGGGGAACACCGGGGAGCTGTTTTTT. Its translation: CASSNAGNTGELFF.

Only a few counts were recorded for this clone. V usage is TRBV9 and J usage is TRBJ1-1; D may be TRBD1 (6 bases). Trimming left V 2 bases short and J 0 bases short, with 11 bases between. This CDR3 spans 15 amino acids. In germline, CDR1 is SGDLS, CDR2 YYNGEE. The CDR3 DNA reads TGTGCCAGCAGCGTCTCAGGGGTCCTGAACACTGAAGCTTTCTTT. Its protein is CASSVSGVLNTEAFF.

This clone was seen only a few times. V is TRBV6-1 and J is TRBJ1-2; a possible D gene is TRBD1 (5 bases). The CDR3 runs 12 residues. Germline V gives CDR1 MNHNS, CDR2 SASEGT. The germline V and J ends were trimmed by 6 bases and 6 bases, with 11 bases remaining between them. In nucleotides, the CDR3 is TGTGCCAGCAGCGACAGCTATAATGGCTACACCTTC. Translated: CASSDSYNGYTF.

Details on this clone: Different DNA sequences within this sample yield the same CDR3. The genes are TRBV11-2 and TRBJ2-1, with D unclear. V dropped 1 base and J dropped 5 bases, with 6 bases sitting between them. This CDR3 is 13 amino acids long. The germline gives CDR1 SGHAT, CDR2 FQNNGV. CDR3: CASSLGSNNEQFF. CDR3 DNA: TGTGCCAGCAGCTTAGGATCTAACAATGAGCAGTTCTTC.